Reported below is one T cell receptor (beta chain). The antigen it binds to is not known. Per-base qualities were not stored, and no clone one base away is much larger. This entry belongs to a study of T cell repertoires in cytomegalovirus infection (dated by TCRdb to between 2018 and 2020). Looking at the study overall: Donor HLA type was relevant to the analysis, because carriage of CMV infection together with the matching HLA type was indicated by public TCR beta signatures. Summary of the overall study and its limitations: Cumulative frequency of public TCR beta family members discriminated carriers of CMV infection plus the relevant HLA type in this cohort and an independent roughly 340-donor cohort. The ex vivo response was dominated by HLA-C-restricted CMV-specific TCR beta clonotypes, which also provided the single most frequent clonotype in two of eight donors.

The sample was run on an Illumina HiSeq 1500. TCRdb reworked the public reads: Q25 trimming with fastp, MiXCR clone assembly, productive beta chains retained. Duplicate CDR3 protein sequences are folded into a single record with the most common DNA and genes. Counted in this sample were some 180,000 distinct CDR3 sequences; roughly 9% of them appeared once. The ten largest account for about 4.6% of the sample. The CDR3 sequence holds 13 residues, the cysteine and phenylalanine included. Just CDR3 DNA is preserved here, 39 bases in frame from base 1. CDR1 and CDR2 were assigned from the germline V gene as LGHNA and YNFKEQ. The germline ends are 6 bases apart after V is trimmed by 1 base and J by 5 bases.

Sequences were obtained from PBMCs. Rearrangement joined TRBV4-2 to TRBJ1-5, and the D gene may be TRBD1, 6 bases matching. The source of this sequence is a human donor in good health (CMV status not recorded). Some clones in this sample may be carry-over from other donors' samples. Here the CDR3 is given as CASSQAGDQPQHF. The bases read TGTGCCAGCAGCCAAGCAGGGGATCAGCCCCAGCATTTT.